What follows describes a single T cell receptor beta chain. Clones were read by immunoSEQ multiplex PCR, and TCRdb kept only the in-frame ones, dropping some. The table lists about 58,000 clones, approximately 91% of them singletons, with more than 7% in the top ten. Germline-derived CDR1 and CDR2 are MDHEN and SYDVKM. There are 17 residues in the CDR3. V gave up 3 bases and J gave up 3 bases; unmatched junction bases: 11. The data are from a study of blood T cell repertoires in COVID-19. This TCR came from a woman between 65 and 79 years old with active COVID-19. The chain carries TRBV28 and TRBJ2-7; 10 bases agree with TRBD2. The sample taken for sequencing was peripheral blood. Here the CDR3 reads CASSFTPEGLADYEQYF. The CDR3 DNA reads TGTGCCAGCAGTTTTACCCCCGAAGGACTAGCGGACTACGAGCAGTACTTC.